Ten or more counts support the clone carrying this TCR beta chain. TCRdb reprocessed the 5' RACE reads with MiXCR, giving one entry per CDR3 protein. The sample records roughly 45,000 distinct CDR3 sequences, approximately 12% being singletons. The time point: longitudinal time-point 3. Germline lookup yields CDR1 KGHDR and CDR2 SFDVKD. The CDR3 consists of 17 residues. The ends lost 5 bases at V and 2 bases at J; junction bases unmatched: 9. The source of the sample is a study of neurological immune-mediated disorders. The origin of this receptor is a man younger than 45 in good health. The chain joins TRBV24-1 to TRBJ2-7; 12 nucleotides line up with TRBD2. The sample consisted of PBMCs. CDR3 DNA sequence: TGTGCCACCAGTGGACCGACTAGCGGGAGAAACCCCTACGAGCAGTACTTC. Amino acids: CATSGPTSGRNPYEQYF.